This T cell receptor (beta chain) was retrieved from a study of CD8+ T cells in alopecia areata. Extraction and reverse transcription of RNA yielded cDNA as the sequencing template. Profiled with immunoSEQ multiplex PCR; TCRdb holds only in-frame clones, not every one. The table lists approximately 13,000 clones, roughly 54% of them singletons. Study-wide points: Sharing of TCRs across patients appeared less clear than in mice, possibly for HLA-related reasons.

CD4+ cells belonging to a handful of patients, who were in the biomarker study, were further sorted into CD25+CD127- cells. Alopecia areata patients gave lesional scalp punch biopsies and peripheral blood samples. Regarding this clone: Antigen unknown.

The sample comprised CD4+ Tregs sorted from blood. The clonotype comes from a human donor with alopecia areata.

CDR3 DNA: TGTGCCAGTAGTATAGGGGACAACTACAATGAGCAGTTCTTC. Translated, it gives CASSIGDNYNEQFF. V gene TRBV19 combines with J gene TRBJ2-1, with D possibly TRBD1 on 6 matching bases. The CDR3 is 14 residues long. Per germline, CDR1 LNHDA and CDR2 SQIVND (reference sequence). V gave up 1 base and J gave up 3 bases, with 7 bases separating them. The full variable domain, in which reference TRBV19 and TRBJ2-1 provide the parts outside the CDR3, is DGGITQSPKYLFRKEGQNVTLSCEQNLNHDAMYWYRQDPGQGLRLIYYSQIVNDFQKGDIAEGYSVSREKKESFPLTVTSAQKNPTAFYLCASSIGDNYNEQFFGPGTRLTVL.